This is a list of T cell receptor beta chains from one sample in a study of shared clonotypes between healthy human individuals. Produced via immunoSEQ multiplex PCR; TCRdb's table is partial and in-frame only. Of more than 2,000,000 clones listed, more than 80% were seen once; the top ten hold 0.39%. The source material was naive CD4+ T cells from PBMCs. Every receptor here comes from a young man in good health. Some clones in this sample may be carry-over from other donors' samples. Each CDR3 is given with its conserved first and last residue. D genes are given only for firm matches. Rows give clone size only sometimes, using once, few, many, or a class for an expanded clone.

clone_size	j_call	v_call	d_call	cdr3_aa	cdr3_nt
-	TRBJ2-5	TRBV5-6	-	CASSLAGGGETQYF	TGTGCCAGCAGCTTGGCGGGCGGCGGGGAGACCCAGTACTTC
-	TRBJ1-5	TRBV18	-	CASSQDLNQPQHF	TGTGCCAGCTCACAAGACCTAAATCAGCCCCAGCATTTT
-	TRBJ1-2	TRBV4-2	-	CASSPTVGGHPLYGYTF	TGTGCCAGCAGCCCAACCGTTGGGGGCCACCCTCTCTATGGCTACACCTTC
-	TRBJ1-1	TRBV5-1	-	CASSLAPPAEAFF	TGCGCCAGCAGCTTGGCCCCCCCGGCTGAAGCTTTCTTT
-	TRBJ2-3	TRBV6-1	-	CATNPRGVSTDTQYF	TGTGCCACAAACCCCAGGGGAGTCAGCACAGATACGCAGTATTTT
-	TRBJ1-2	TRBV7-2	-	CASSLALIHIYTF	TGTGCCAGCAGCTTAGCTCTTATCCACATCTACACCTTC
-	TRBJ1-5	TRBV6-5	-	CASSAYYKDQPQHF	TGTGCCAGCAGTGCCTACTACAAAGATCAGCCCCAGCATTTT
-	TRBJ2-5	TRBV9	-	CASSENTGSKETQYF	TGTGCCAGCAGCGAGAACACAGGGAGTAAAGAGACCCAGTACTTC
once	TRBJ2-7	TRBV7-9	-	CASSLSAYEQYF	TGTGCCAGCAGCTTATCGGCTTACGAGCAGTACTTC
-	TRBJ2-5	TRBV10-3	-	CAISEFRVGIETQYF	TGTGCCATCAGTGAGTTCCGGGTCGGGATTGAGACCCAGTACTTC
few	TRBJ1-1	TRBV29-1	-	CSVQTGATEAFF	TGCAGCGTGCAGACAGGAGCCACTGAAGCTTTCTTT
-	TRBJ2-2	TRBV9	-	CASSVRASPTGELFF	TGTGCCAGCAGCGTACGGGCTAGCCCCACCGGGGAGCTGTTTTTT
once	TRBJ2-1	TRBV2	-	CASSEGAAGEQFF	TGTGCCAGCAGTGAAGGGGCTGCGGGGGAGCAGTTCTTC
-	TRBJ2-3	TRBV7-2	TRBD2	CASSLELAGTADTQYF	TGTGCCAGCAGCTTGGAACTAGCGGGGACTGCAGATACGCAGTATTTT
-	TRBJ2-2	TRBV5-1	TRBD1	CASSLRQGDGTGELFF	TGCGCCAGCAGCTTAAGGCAGGGGGATGGAACCGGGGAGCTGTTTTTT
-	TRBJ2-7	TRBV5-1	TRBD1	CASSSGTGLLEQYF	TGCGCCAGCAGCTCCGGGACAGGGTTACTCGAGCAGTACTTC
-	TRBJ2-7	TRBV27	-	CASSFLDTRLEQYF	TGTGCCAGCAGTTTCTTGGACACCCGGTTGGAGCAGTACTTC
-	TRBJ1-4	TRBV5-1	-	CASSLPGSGIFNEKLFF	TGCGCCAGCAGCCTACCCGGGTCAGGCATCTTTAATGAAAAACTGTTTTTT
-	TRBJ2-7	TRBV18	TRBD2	CASRLGQTGTRSRYEQYF	TGTGCCAGCCGCCTTGGACAGACCGGGACTAGAAGCCGCTACGAGCAGTACTTC
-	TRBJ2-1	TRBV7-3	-	CASSLTGREQFF	TGTGCCAGCAGCTTAACGGGGCGCGAGCAGTTCTTC
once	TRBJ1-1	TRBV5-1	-	CASSLLSQNTEAFF	TGCGCCAGCAGCTTGTTGAGTCAGAACACTGAAGCTTTCTTT
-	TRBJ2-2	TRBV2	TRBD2	CASSGRGEWDTGELFF	TGTGCCAGCAGTGGTCGGGGGGAGTGGGACACCGGGGAGCTGTTTTTT
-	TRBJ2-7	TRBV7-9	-	CASSPLGGYEQYF	TGTGCCAGCAGCCCCCTTGGCGGGTACGAGCAGTACTTC
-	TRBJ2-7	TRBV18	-	CASSPPEATWEQYF	TGTGCCAGCTCACCACCCGAGGCGACGTGGGAGCAGTACTTC
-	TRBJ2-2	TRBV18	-	CASSPNTAENTGELFF	TGTGCCAGCTCACCAAACACAGCGGAGAACACCGGGGAGCTGTTTTTT
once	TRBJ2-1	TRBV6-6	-	CASSNRVIYNEQFF	TGTGCCAGCAGTAACAGGGTCATTTACAATGAGCAGTTCTTC
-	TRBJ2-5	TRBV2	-	CASKRDLGETQYF	TGTGCCAGCAAGAGGGACTTAGGAGAGACCCAGTACTTC
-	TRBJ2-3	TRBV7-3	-	CASSPGTITDTQYF	TGTGCCAGCAGCCCGGGGACAATCACAGATACGCAGTATTTT
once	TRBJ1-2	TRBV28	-	CASSPSGRTPGGYTF	TGTGCCAGCAGCCCATCCGGCCGGACACCGGGGGGCTACACCTTC
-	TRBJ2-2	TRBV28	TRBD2	CAVRTSGLGGELFF	TGTGCCGTAAGGACTAGCGGACTCGGCGGGGAGCTGTTTTTT
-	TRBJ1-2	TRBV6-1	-	CASSAPDVLGYTF	TGTGCCAGCAGTGCTCCGGACGTCCTGGGCTACACCTTC
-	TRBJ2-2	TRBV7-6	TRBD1	CASSPNGQGFSGELFF	TGTGCCAGCAGCCCAAATGGACAGGGCTTTTCCGGGGAGCTGTTTTTT
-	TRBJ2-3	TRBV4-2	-	CASSQTTDAQGMDTQYF	TGTGCCAGCAGCCAAACCACTGACGCGCAGGGGATGGATACGCAGTATTTT
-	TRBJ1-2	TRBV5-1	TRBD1	CASSATGDYGYTF	TGCGCCAGCAGCGCGACAGGGGATTATGGCTACACCTTC
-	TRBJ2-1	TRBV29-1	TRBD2	CSAGGLAGRRSYNEQFF	TGCAGCGCCGGCGGGCTAGCGGGCAGACGATCCTACAATGAGCAGTTCTTC
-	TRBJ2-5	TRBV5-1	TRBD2	CASSLTSAKETQYF	TGCGCCAGCAGCTTGACTAGCGCTAAAGAGACCCAGTACTTC
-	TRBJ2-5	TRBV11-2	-	CASSLGDQETQYF	TGTGCCAGCAGCTTAGGCGACCAAGAGACCCAGTACTTC
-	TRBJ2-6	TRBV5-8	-	CASSKRQSSGANVLTF	TGTGCCAGCAGCAAACGACAGAGCTCTGGGGCCAACGTCCTGACTTTC
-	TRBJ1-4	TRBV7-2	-	CASSSGTLGEKLFF	TGTGCCAGCAGCTCCGGGACCCTCGGGGAAAAACTGTTTTTT
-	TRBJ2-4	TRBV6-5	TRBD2	CASSNPGLVNIQYF	TGTGCCAGCAGTAATCCGGGACTAGTGAACATTCAGTACTTC
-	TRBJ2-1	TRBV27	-	CASSLFGVVDEQFF	TGTGCCAGCAGTTTATTCGGGGTAGTCGATGAGCAGTTCTTC
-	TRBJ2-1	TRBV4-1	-	CASSQGPLDPTFF	TGCGCCAGCAGCCAAGGACCCCTTGACCCGACTTTCTTC
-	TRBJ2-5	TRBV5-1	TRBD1	CASSLATGAVKETQYF	TGCGCCAGCAGCTTGGCCACAGGGGCGGTTAAGGAGACCCAGTACTTC
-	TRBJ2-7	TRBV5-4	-	CASSPIRGLAEQYF	TGTGCCAGCAGCCCTATCAGGGGCCTGGCGGAGCAGTACTTC
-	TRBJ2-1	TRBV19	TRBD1	CASSTGQTEQFF	TGTGCCAGTAGTACGGGACAGACTGAGCAGTTCTTC
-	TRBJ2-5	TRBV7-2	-	CASSGNPDRYQETQYF	TGTGCCAGCAGCGGTAACCCAGACAGGTACCAAGAGACCCAGTACTTC
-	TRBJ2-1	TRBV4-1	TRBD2	CASSRNLAVNSYNEQFF	TGCGCCAGCAGCCGGAACCTAGCGGTCAACTCCTACAATGAGCAGTTCTTC
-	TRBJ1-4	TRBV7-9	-	CASRPDTKGSEKLFF	TGTGCCAGCAGACCCGACACAAAAGGGAGTGAAAAACTGTTTTTT
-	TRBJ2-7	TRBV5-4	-	CASSFWGAPSYEQYF	TGTGCCAGCAGCTTCTGGGGGGCGCCCTCCTACGAGCAGTACTTC
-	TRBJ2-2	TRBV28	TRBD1	CASTGPGQGASGELFF	TGTGCCAGCACAGGACCGGGACAGGGGGCATCCGGGGAGCTGTTTTTT
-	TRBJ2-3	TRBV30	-	CAWSGGTDTQYF	TGTGCCTGGAGCGGGGGCACAGATACGCAGTATTTT
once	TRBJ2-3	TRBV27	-	CASSPLWTSTDTQYF	TGTGCCAGCAGCCCGCTCTGGACGAGCACAGATACGCAGTATTTT
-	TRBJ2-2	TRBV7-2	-	CASRALNTGELFF	TGTGCCAGCAGAGCCCTTAACACCGGGGAGCTGTTTTTT
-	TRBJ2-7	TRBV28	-	CASNGNTFSYEQYF	TGTGCCAGCAATGGTAACACCTTCTCCTACGAGCAGTACTTC
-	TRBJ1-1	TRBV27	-	CASSLKVSSEAFF	TGTGCCAGCAGTCTTAAGGTTTCCTCTGAAGCTTTCTTT